The 27 T cell receptor beta chains below come from one sample, sequenced in a study of blood T cell repertoires in COVID-19. TCRdb's table, derived via immunoSEQ multiplex PCR, lists solely in-frame clones and lacks some. The sample contains a few hundred thousand clones, less than 90% of which appear only once. The sample taken for sequencing was peripheral blood. Receptors were obtained from a man aged 60 to 69 with acute or convalescent COVID-19.

This clone was counted between two and nine times. The chain recombines TRBV6-5 with TRBJ1-6; 10 positions match TRBD1. The CDR3 extends over 15 amino acids. From germline, CDR1 is MNHEY and CDR2 SVGAGI. Trimming cost V 2 bases and J 11 bases; bases outside gene matches: 6. CDR3 nucleotides: TGTGCCAGCAGTTACGGGGGACAGGGGTCAACACCCCTCCACTTT. This sequence encodes CASSYGGQGSTPLHF.

The chain couples TRBV7-2 to TRBJ1-1, with TRBD1 matching over 7 bases. V shed 6 bases, J shed 2 bases, and the junction held 6 bases outside the gene matches. The CDR3 length is 14 residues. Per the germline V gene, CDR1 is SGHTA and CDR2 is FQGNSA. CDR3 residues: CASSRGTANTEAFF. The CDR3 nucleotides are TGTGCCAGCAGTCGCGGGACAGCCAACACTGAAGCTTTCTTT.

This CDR3 reads CASSQDQGAGTEAFF. In DNA, the CDR3 is TGCGCCAGCAGCCAAGATCAGGGGGCCGGCACTGAAGCTTTCTTT. This sequence joins TRBV4-1 and TRBJ1-1, with 8 positions matching TRBD1. There are 15 residues in the CDR3. CDR1 is MGHRA, CDR2 YSYEKL, per germline. J lost 4 bases, V lost 0 bases, and 4 bases had no gene match.

This sequence joins TRBV7-9 and TRBJ1-6, with D possibly being TRBD1 (5 bases). The CDR3 covers 16 residues. V lost 2 bases and J lost 8, with 16 bases in between. CDR1 is SEHNR and CDR2 is FQNEAQ in the germline V gene (reference sequence). The CDR3 DNA reads as TGTGCCAGCAGCTTATTCGGGGGTGGGAGAGATTCACCCCTCCACTTT. Protein product: CASSLFGGGRDSPLHF. The full variable domain, its missing parts supplied by reference TRBV7-9 and TRBJ1-6, is DTGVSQNPRHKITKRGQNVTFRCDPISEHNRLYWYRQTLGQGPEFLTYFQNEAQLEKSRLLSDRFSAERPKGSFSTLEIQRTEQGDSAMYLCASSLFGGGRDSPLHFGNGTRLTVT.

The chain couples TRBV3-1 (or the pseudogene TRBV3-2) to TRBJ2-3; D may be TRBD2 (5 bases). The CDR3 is 13 amino acids. With 4 bases removed from V and 2 bases from J, the gap between germline ends came to 7 bases. From germline, CDR1 is LGHDT and CDR2 YNNKEL (reference sequence). CDR3 nucleotide sequence: TGTGCCAGCAGCCTGACTAACACAGATACGCAGTATTTT. It yields the protein CASSLTNTDTQYF.

This chain connects TRBV10-3 to TRBJ1-4; no clear D gene. The V gene's germline CDR1 is ENHRY and CDR2 SYGVKD. The CDR3 runs 16 residues. Trimming stripped 4 bases from V and 0 bases from J, with 12 bases between. The CDR3 DNA sequence: TGTGCCATCAGTGCCATGCGGAGAGCAACTAATGAAAAACTGTTTTTT. This codes for CAISAMRRATNEKLFF.

The gene calls are TRBV21-1 and TRBJ2-5; the table assigns TRBD1, which was not confirmed against the DNA. TRBV21-1 is recorded as a pseudogene. This CDR3 contains 14 residues. The CDR3 DNA reads as TGTGCCAGCAGCCCAGGGGCCGTTTGTGAGACCCAGTACTTC. This gives the protein CASSPGAVCETQYF.

This chain uses TRBV25-1 with TRBJ2-2, with D hard to call. The V and J ends lost 2 bases and 4 bases respectively, with 5 bases between them. The germline CDR1 and CDR2 sequences are MGHDK and SYGVNS. This CDR3 has 13 residues. CDR3 region: CASSEAGTGELFF. The CDR3 DNA reads TGTGCCAGCAGTGAAGCAGGCACCGGGGAGCTGTTTTTT.

The chain joins TRBV7-2 to TRBJ2-1; no clear D. V was pared by 5 bases and J by 4 bases, with 18 bases between. The CDR3 loop spans 16 amino acids. CDR1 and CDR2 from the germline V gene are SGHTA and FQGNSA. The CDR3 here is CASSPVRSRAYNEQFF. For the CDR3, the DNA is TGTGCCAGCAGCCCGGTACGTAGCCGAGCTTACAATGAGCAGTTCTTC.

V usage is TRBV9 and J usage is TRBJ1-2; D is perhaps TRBD1 (6 bases). The ends were cut back, 4 bases at V and 0 bases at J, with 13 bases in the middle. CDR1 and CDR2 from the germline V gene are SGDLS and YYNGEE. This CDR3 has 15 residues. CDR3 region: CASSQDSISNYGYTF. The CDR3 bases are TGTGCCAGCAGCCAGGACAGCATATCTAACTATGGCTACACCTTC.

The rearrangement joins TRBV6-2 or TRBV6-3 to TRBJ1-1; possible D gene TRBD1, 5 bases. This CDR3 is 13 amino acids long. Germline lookup yields CDR1 MNHEY and CDR2 SVGEGT. V gave up 4 bases and J gave up 1 base, with 7 bases separating them. The CDR3 protein is CASSSTGNTEAFF. The CDR3 bases are TGTGCCAGCAGTTCTACAGGGAACACTGAAGCTTTCTTT.

This chain connects TRBV2 to TRBJ2-5; 12 nucleotides match TRBD2. Germline V CDR1 and CDR2: SNHLY, FYNNEI. Unmatched junction bases numbered 6, after V lost 6 bases and J lost 4 bases. The CDR3 consists of 15 residues. The CDR3 region is CASRMPGLAGETQYF. CDR3 DNA: TGTGCCAGCAGGATGCCGGGACTAGCGGGAGAGACCCAGTACTTC.

The chain couples TRBV10-3 to TRBJ2-7; D gene ambiguous. This CDR3 region has 14 residues. V was clipped by 1 base and J by 5 bases, with 12 bases between them. Per germline, CDR1 ENHRY and CDR2 SYGVKD. This CDR3 reads CAISEFDSANEQYF. The DNA of the CDR3 is TGTGCCATCAGTGAGTTCGACTCCGCTAACGAGCAGTACTTC.

The chain employs TRBV7-9 and TRBJ1-6, with 8 bases matching TRBD1. The V and J ends lost 4 bases and 7 bases, in that order; junction bases with no gene match: 6. The CDR3 is made up of 15 amino acids. Germline values: CDR1 SEHNR, CDR2 FQNEAQ (reference sequence). The CDR3 nucleotides read TGTGCCAGCAGCTCATGGACAGGGAGCAATTCACCCCTCCACTTT. It specifies CASSSWTGSNSPLHF. The variable domain in full, completed from reference TRBV7-9 and TRBJ1-6, reads DTGVSQNPRHKITKRGQNVTFRCDPISEHNRLYWYRQTLGQGPEFLTYFQNEAQLEKSRLLSDRFSAERPKGSFSTLEIQRTEQGDSAMYLCASSSWTGSNSPLHFGNGTRLTVT.

The chain combines TRBV11-2 with TRBJ2-2; TRBD1 might be the D (5 bases). Trimming left V 4 bases short and J 8 bases short, with 8 bases between. The V gene's germline CDR1 is SGHAT and CDR2 FQNNGV. The CDR3 totals 12 residues. The CDR3 bases are TGTGCCAGCAGCTACCGGACAGGGGAGCTGTTTTTT. This sequence encodes CASSYRTGELFF.

The chain combines TRBV10-3 with TRBJ1-2, with TRBD1 as a possible D gene (5 bases). CDR1 ENHRY and CDR2 SYGVKD come from the germline V gene. The CDR3 contains 14 residues. V was pared by 4 bases and J by 7 bases, with 16 bases between. Here the CDR3 reads CAISGDRDSLGYTF. The CDR3 DNA reads as TGTGCCATCAGTGGCGACCGGGACTCGCTTGGCTACACCTTC.

The V call is TRBV2, the J call TRBJ1-1; D ambiguous. The CDR3 is 11 residues long. Trimming cost V 7 bases and J 7 bases, with 10 bases left between them. CDR1 and CDR2 (germline): SNHLY, FYNNEI. The CDR3 region has the DNA TGTGCCAGCACGAGCTTGATTGAAGCTTTCTTT. This encodes CASTSLIEAFF.

V usage is TRBV20-1 and J usage is TRBJ2-1, with D maybe TRBD2 (5 bases). The CDR3 consists of 14 residues. Germline lookup yields CDR1 DFQATT and CDR2 SNEGSKA (reference sequence). The V end was cut by 3 bases, the J end by 7 bases, with 16 bases between. The CDR3 region is CSASKAGLWNEQFF. The CDR3 region has the DNA TGCAGTGCTAGTAAGGCGGGCCTGTGGAATGAGCAGTTCTTC.

The chain joins TRBV5-1 to TRBJ2-5; 7 bases align to TRBD1. This CDR3 is 14 amino acids long. In germline, CDR1 is SGHRS, CDR2 YFSETQ. J lost 1 base, V lost 3 bases, and 3 bases had no gene match. The CDR3 region is CASSSGTVQETQYF. DNA for the CDR3: TGCGCCAGCAGCTCCGGGACAGTCCAAGAGACCCAGTACTTC.

The V gene is TRBV7-2, the J gene TRBJ2-3; 8 bases line up with TRBD2. Germline CDR1 and CDR2: SGHTA and FQGNSA. The CDR3 totals 13 residues. V was pared by 7 bases and J by 1 base, with 1 base of the junction left unmatched. CDR3 residues: CASKAGGTDTQYF. The CDR3 DNA is TGTGCCAGCAAAGCGGGGGGCACAGATACGCAGTATTTT.

The V gene is TRBV10-1, the J gene TRBJ2-7; 13 bases align to TRBD2. Germline CDR1 reads WNHNN; CDR2 reads SYGVQD (reference sequence). The CDR3 totals 15 residues. J was trimmed by 3 bases and V by 6 bases; bases with no gene match: 5. CDR3 sequence: CASRPGLAGLYEQYF. CDR3 in DNA: TGCGCCAGCAGGCCGGGACTAGCGGGACTCTACGAGCAGTACTTC.

The rearrangement uses TRBV18 and TRBJ1-2; no firm D call. CDR1 is KGHSH, CDR2 LQKENI, per germline. V was trimmed by 3 bases and J by 6 bases, leaving 5 bases between them. This CDR3 comprises 11 residues. DNA for the CDR3: TGTGCCAGCTCACCTTCAGATGGCTACACCTTC. It encodes CASSPSDGYTF.

V gene TRBV5-6 combines with J gene TRBJ2-1, with D unresolved. CDR3 size: 13 residues. V lost 3 bases and J 8 bases, leaving 12 bases between the germline ends. The germline V gene encodes CDR1 SGHDT and CDR2 YYEEEE. CDR3 nucleotides: TGTGCCAGCAGCTCAACAGTAGAAGATGAGCAGTTCTTC. Translated, it gives CASSSTVEDEQFF.

This clone was seen a few times. V and J are TRBV2 and TRBJ1-1, with D possibly matching TRBD1 (5 bases). The CDR3 sequence is 14 residues long. The germline gives CDR1 SNHLY, CDR2 FYNNEI. The V end was cut by 5 bases, the J end by 1 base, with 11 bases between. CDR3 sequence: CASSIRVENTEAFF. CDR3 in DNA: TGTGCCAGCAGTATCAGGGTGGAGAACACTGAAGCTTTCTTT.

This clone was observed once. The gene calls are TRBV9 and TRBJ2-1; 7 nucleotides line up with TRBD1. The germline V gene has CDR1 SGDLS and CDR2 YYNGEE. This CDR3 has 17 residues. The V segment lost 3 bases and the J segment 8 bases; nucleotides outside the gene matches: 17. CDR3 coding DNA: TGTGCCAGCAGCGACGACGATTCAAGGGGGCATATCGATGAGCAGTTCTTC. This codes for CASSDDDSRGHIDEQFF.

The DNA for the CDR3 is TGTGCCAGCAGTGGCTTGGGACAGGGAGGGGAGACCCAGTACTTC. This translates into CASSGLGQGGETQYF. The chain carries TRBV2 and TRBJ2-5, with 9 bases lining up with TRBD1. The germline V gene has CDR1 SNHLY and CDR2 FYNNEI. V gave up 4 bases and J gave up 5 bases; unmatched junction bases: 8. The CDR3 is 15 amino acids.

This chain links TRBV9 with TRBJ2-1; 10 positions match TRBD2. This CDR3 has 15 amino acids. Trimming cost V 2 bases and J 2 bases; bases outside gene matches: 1. Germline CDR1 reads SGDLS; CDR2 reads YYNGEE. The CDR3 DNA reads TGTGCCAGCAGCGTGACTAGCGGGCCCTACAATGAGCAGTTCTTC. Protein: CASSVTSGPYNEQFF.